This T cell receptor beta chain is from a study of T-cell reconstitution after alpha-beta-depleted transplantation in children. Preparing the TCRbeta library involved the use of unique molecular identifiers. TCRdb reanalysed the PCR reads using MiXCR and keeps one entry per CDR3 protein. The sample yields 200,000 to 300,000 distinct CDR3 sequences, around 25% seen once. This clonotype was counted only a few times. Its specificity is not known. There are 14 residues in the CDR3. Per germline, CDR1 MNHNS and CDR2 SASEGT. V gave up 7 bases and J gave up 1 base, with 13 bases separating them. Study-level results: After transplant, at about two months, alpha-beta T cells were reportedly derived from several hundred expanded graft clones. It was surviving recipient T cells and thymic progenitors that gave some patients high TCRbeta diversity at day 60.

Source: PBMCs, taken before TCRalphabeta/CD19-depleted stem cell transplant. The rearrangement joins TRBV6-1 to TRBJ2-5; D may be TRBD1 (5 bases). This receptor was obtained from a girl between 2 and 10 years old with Fanconi anemia, due to receive a stem cell transplant. Written as DNA, the CDR3 is TGTGCCAGCACCCCCCGACAGACCCAAGAGACCCAGTACTTC. This translates into CASTPRQTQETQYF.